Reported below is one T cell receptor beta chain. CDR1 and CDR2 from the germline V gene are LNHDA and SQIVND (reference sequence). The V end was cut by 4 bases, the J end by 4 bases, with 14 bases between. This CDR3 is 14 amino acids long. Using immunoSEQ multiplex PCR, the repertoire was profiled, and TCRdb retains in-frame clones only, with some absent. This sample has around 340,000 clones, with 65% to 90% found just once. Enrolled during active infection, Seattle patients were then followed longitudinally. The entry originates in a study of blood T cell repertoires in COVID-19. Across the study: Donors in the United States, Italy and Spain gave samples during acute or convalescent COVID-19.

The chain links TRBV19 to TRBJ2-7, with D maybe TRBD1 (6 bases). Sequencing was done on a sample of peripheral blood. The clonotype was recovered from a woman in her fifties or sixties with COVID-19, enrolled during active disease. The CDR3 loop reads CASSTPGQMYEQYF. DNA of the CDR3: TGTGCCAGTAGTACACCGGGACAAATGTACGAGCAGTACTTC.